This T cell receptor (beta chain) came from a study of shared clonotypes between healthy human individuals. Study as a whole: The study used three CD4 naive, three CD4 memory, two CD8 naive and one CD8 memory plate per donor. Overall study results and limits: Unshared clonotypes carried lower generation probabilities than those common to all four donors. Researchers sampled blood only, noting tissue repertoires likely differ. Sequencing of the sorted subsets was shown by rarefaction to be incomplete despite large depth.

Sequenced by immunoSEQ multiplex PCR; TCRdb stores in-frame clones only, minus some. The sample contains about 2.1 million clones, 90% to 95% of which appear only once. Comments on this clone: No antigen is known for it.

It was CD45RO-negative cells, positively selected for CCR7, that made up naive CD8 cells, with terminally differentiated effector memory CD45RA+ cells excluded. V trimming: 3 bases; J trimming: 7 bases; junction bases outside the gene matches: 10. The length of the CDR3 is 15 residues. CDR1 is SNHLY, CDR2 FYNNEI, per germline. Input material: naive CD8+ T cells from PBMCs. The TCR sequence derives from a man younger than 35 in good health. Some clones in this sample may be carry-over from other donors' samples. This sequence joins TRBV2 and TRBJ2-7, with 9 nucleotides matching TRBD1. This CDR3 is CASSEIQGAFDEQYF. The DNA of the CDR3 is TGTGCCAGCAGTGAGATACAGGGGGCATTTGATGAGCAGTACTTC.